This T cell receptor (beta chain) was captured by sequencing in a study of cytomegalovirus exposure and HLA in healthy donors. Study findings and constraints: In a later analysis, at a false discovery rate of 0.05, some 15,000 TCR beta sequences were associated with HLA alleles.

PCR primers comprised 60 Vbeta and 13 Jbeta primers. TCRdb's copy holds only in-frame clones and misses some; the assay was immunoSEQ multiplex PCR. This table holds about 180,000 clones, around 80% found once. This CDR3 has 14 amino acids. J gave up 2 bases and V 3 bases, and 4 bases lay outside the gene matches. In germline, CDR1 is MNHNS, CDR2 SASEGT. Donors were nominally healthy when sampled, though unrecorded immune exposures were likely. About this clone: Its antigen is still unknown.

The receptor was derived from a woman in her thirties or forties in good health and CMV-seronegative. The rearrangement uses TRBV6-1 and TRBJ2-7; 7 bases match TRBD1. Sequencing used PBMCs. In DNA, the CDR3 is TGTGCCAGCAGTGATTGGACAGGAACCTACGAGCAGTACTTC. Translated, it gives CASSDWTGTYEQYF.